The TCR beta chain described here comes from a study of CD4 T cells in relation to SARS-CoV-2 and coronaviruses. As concerns this clone: Its antigen is still unknown.

Study-level points and caveats: In approximately 71% of donors, memory CD4+ clonotypes crossrecognized SARS-CoV-2 and at least one common cold coronavirus spike.

TCRdb's table, derived via immunoSEQ multiplex PCR, lists solely in-frame clones and lacks some. The table lists 20,000 to 25,000 clones, under 80% of them singletons. Before the COVID-19 pandemic, during about 2010-2019, CD4+ T cells were taken from unexposed donors. After roughly 9 days of culture, CD4+ T cells were isolated. The CDR3 length is 13 residues. The V end was cut by 2 bases, the J end by 10 bases, with 9 bases between. Germline V gene sequence: CDR1 KGHSH, CDR2 LQKENI. The chain has TRBV18 and TRBJ1-6, with D unresolved. The receptor's source is a human donor in good health. Sequenced sample: CD4+ T cells from PBMCs, cultured in vitro. The CDR3 loop reads CASSPGSGSPLHF. CDR3 coding DNA: TGTGCCAGCTCACCAGGCTCGGGATCACCCCTCCACTTT.